A selection of T cell receptor beta chains follows, all from one sample in a study of shared T cell receptors in the human thymus. Data came from immunoSEQ multiplex PCR; TCRdb stores just in-frame clones and leaves some out. The sample has about 500,000 clones, 70% to 80% seen once. These same data were also listed under a study on human thymus T cells.

What was sequenced was thymocytes. These receptors were obtained from a boy under two years old with a congenital heart defect. Both conserved end residues are part of each CDR3. The D gene is left open where the match is weak. Only part of the rows carry a size: once, few, many, or a class if the clone is expanded.

d_call	v_call	clone_size	j_call	cdr3_aa	cdr3_nt
NA	TRBV19	few	TRBJ2-3	CASSIEDSNTDTQYF	TGTGCCAGTAGTATAGAGGACAGCAACACAGATACGCAGTATTTT
TRBD2	TRBV15	NA	TRBJ2-2	CATSFRTSGARDTGELFF	TGTGCCACCAGCTTTCGGACTAGCGGGGCCCGAGACACCGGGGAGCTGTTTTTT
NA	TRBV4-2	once	TRBJ2-1	CASSQSALTSSYNEQFF	TGTGCCAGCAGCCAGTCAGCCCTGACTAGCTCCTACAATGAGCAGTTCTTC
NA	TRBV27	NA	TRBJ2-5	CASRHTKWSSTQETQYF	TGTGCCAGCAGGCATACGAAGTGGTCTAGCACCCAAGAGACCCAGTACTTC
NA	TRBV14	NA	TRBJ2-7	CASSPRERMHEQYF	TGTGCCAGCAGCCCGCGGGAAAGGATGCACGAGCAGTACTTC
TRBD2	TRBV4-1	NA	TRBJ2-5	CASSHGLAGAASHF	TGCGCCAGCAGCCATGGACTAGCGGGAGCGGCTTCTCACTTC
TRBD2	TRBV5-1	NA	TRBJ2-5	CASSLAGTSQETQYF	TGCGCCAGCAGCTTGGCCGGGACTAGCCAAGAGACCCAGTACTTC
NA	TRBV4-3	NA	TRBJ2-3	CASSQDLGGVVDTQYF	TGCGCCAGCAGCCAAGATCTGGGGGGAGTCGTAGATACGCAGTATTTT
TRBD2	TRBV29-1	NA	TRBJ2-1	CSVIAGGVNEQFF	TGCAGCGTTATAGCGGGAGGGGTAAATGAGCAGTTCTTC
TRBD1	TRBV11-2	few	TRBJ2-7	CASSLARGQGNHEQYF	TGTGCCAGCAGCTTAGCTAGAGGACAGGGTAACCACGAGCAGTACTTC
NA	TRBV5-6	NA	TRBJ2-1	CASSFSRAIEGDEQFF	TGTGCCAGCAGCTTTTCGCGGGCGATAGAGGGGGATGAGCAGTTCTTC
TRBD1	TRBV4-1	NA	TRBJ1-1	CASSQDSHIRDRRDEAFF	TGCGCCAGCAGCCAAGATAGCCACATCCGGGACAGGCGAGATGAAGCTTTCTTT
NA	TRBV27	NA	TRBJ1-1	CASSSRAGGANTEAFF	TGTGCCAGCAGTTCCAGAGCTGGGGGGGCGAACACTGAAGCTTTCTTT
TRBD1	TRBV5-1	once	TRBJ2-7	CASSLEGDSYEQYF	TGCGCCAGCAGTCTTGAGGGGGACAGCTACGAGCAGTACTTC
TRBD1	TRBV7-3	NA	TRBJ2-7	CASSLRQGTPHEQYF	TGTGCCAGCAGCTTACGACAGGGAACCCCCCACGAGCAGTACTTC
NA	TRBV15	NA	TRBJ2-1	CATSPLELEGGCEQFF	TGTGCCACCAGCCCCCTGGAACTAGAGGGAGGCTGTGAGCAGTTCTTC
NA	TRBV30	NA	TRBJ2-5	CAWSVRAIYQETQYF	TGTGCCTGGAGTGTACGAGCGATATACCAAGAGACCCAGTACTTC
TRBD1	TRBV7-9	NA	TRBJ2-7	CASSSPGQGYEQYF	TGTGCCAGCAGCTCACCGGGACAGGGGTACGAGCAGTACTTC
TRBD2	TRBV6-5	NA	TRBJ2-3	CASSFLHTGGPDTQYF	TGTGCCAGCAGTTTCCTCCATACGGGAGGGCCAGATACGCAGTATTTT
TRBD2	TRBV5-1	few	TRBJ2-1	CASSFRRERDEQFF	TGCGCCAGCAGCTTTCGGCGGGAGAGGGATGAGCAGTTCTTC
TRBD1	TRBV14	NA	TRBJ2-7	CASSQDPRDLDRGAYGQYF	TGTGCCAGCAGCCAAGATCCCCGGGACCTCGACAGGGGGGCCTACGGGCAGTACTTC
TRBD2	TRBV29-1	once	TRBJ2-7	CSAGLAVSYEQYF	TGCAGCGCTGGACTAGCGGTGTCCTACGAGCAGTACTTC
NA	TRBV14	NA	TRBJ1-2	CASSPTAGHGYTF	TGTGCCAGCAGCCCCACGGCGGGGCATGGCTACACCTTC
NA	TRBV4-2	NA	TRBJ2-7	CASSQDGQIYEQYF	TGTGCCAGCAGCCAAGATGGACAGATCTACGAGCAGTACTTC
NA	TRBV19	NA	TRBJ1-5	CASSIVPNQPQHF	TGTGCCAGTAGTATAGTTCCTAATCAGCCCCAGCATTTT
TRBD1	TRBV15	NA	TRBJ2-2	CATSRDGVAGQAYTGELFF	TGTGCCACCAGCAGAGACGGGGTCGCGGGACAGGCCTACACCGGGGAGCTGTTTTTT
TRBD1	TRBV2	NA	TRBJ2-4	CASRGQKNIQYF	TGTGCCAGCAGGGGACAGAAAAACATTCAGTACTTC
NA	TRBV5-1	NA	TRBJ2-3	CASSDIGASGTDTQYF	TGCGCCAGCAGCGACATAGGGGCTAGCGGCACAGATACGCAGTATTTT
TRBD2	TRBV4-3	NA	TRBJ2-1	CASSQGTSCEQFF	TGCGCCAGCAGCCAAGGGACTAGCTGTGAGCAGTTCTTC
NA	TRBV27	NA	TRBJ2-7	CASRFNLGTYEQYF	TGTGCCAGCAGGTTCAACCTAGGAACCTACGAGCAGTACTTC
TRBD2	TRBV28	NA	TRBJ2-1	CASSYRGLAPNEQFF	TGTGCCAGCAGTTACCGGGGACTAGCCCCCAATGAGCAGTTCTTC
TRBD2	TRBV14	few	TRBJ2-7	CASSQEVGPSGRSSMWEQYF	TGTGCCAGCAGCCAAGAAGTTGGGCCTAGCGGGAGGTCCAGTATGTGGGAGCAGTACTTC
NA	TRBV7-9	NA	TRBJ2-3	CASSRRYPDTQYF	TGTGCCAGCAGCCGCAGATACCCAGATACGCAGTATTTT
TRBD2	TRBV7-2	NA	TRBJ2-3	CASSFGTSGSTDTQYF	TGTGCCAGCAGCTTCGGGACTAGCGGTAGCACAGATACGCAGTATTTT
NA	TRBV11-3	NA	TRBJ2-7	CASSFWTNSYEQYF	TGTGCCAGCAGCTTTTGGACTAACTCCTACGAGCAGTACTTC
TRBD1	TRBV5-1	NA	TRBJ1-3	CASSSGRQGSSGNTIYF	TGCGCCAGCAGCTCGGGAAGACAGGGCAGCTCTGGAAACACCATATATTTT
TRBD2	TRBV7-9	NA	TRBJ2-1	CASSFAPGLAGVYEQFF	TGTGCCAGCAGCTTCGCCCCGGGACTAGCGGGAGTCTATGAGCAGTTCTTC